This TCR beta chain is from a study of blood T cell repertoires in COVID-19. Background on the study: The samples span acute and convalescent COVID-19 from the United States, Italy and Spain. T cells, B-cell-depleted T cells, or PBMCs provided the cDNA or gDNA that served as material.

Source study methods: The assay estimated nucleated cells by amplifying reference gene primers. This table comes from immunoSEQ multiplex PCR, and its TCRdb copy is limited to in-frame clones, with some not included. The DNA gave D and trimming, while V, J and clone size come from that table. The sample lists under 200,000 clones, approximately 92% seen once, with 0.53% in the top ten. The CDR3 spans 15 residues. Trimming removed 0 bases from V and 0 bases from J, with 6 bases in between. Germline lookup yields CDR1 WSHSY and CDR2 SAAADI. The TCR was taken from a man aged 50 to 59 with acute or convalescent COVID-19. The chain uses TRBV10-2 and TRBJ1-5, with D uncertain. Sequenced material: peripheral blood. The CDR3 DNA reads as TGCGCCAGCAGTGAGTCGAGTGCTAGCAATCAGCCCCAGCATTTT. Protein product: CASSESSASNQPQHF.